These 18 T cell receptor beta chains were all obtained from the same sample, sequenced in a study of T cell changes during pregnancy in multiple sclerosis. The protocol was immunoSEQ multiplex PCR, while the TCRdb copy is restricted to in-frame clones and leaves out a portion. The data show around 100,000 clones, roughly 93% seen once. The starting material was peripheral blood, obtained before pregnancy. These receptors all come from a female donor with multiple sclerosis, enrolled in a pregnancy study.

This chain joins TRBV11-2 and TRBJ2-5; 14 bases are a match to TRBD2. Germline CDR1 is SGHAT and CDR2 is FQNNGV. The length of the CDR3 is 17 residues. The V gene end was trimmed by 5 bases and the J gene end by 5 bases; junction bases not matched to a gene: 10. CDR3 sequence reads: CASSLGTSGSPMETQYF. The DNA for the CDR3 is TGTGCCAGCAGCCTAGGGACTAGCGGGAGCCCAATGGAGACCCAGTACTTC.

The CDR3 DNA sequence: TGTGCCAGCACCCCGGACAGAGTTAACTATGGCTACACCTTC. Amino acids: CASTPDRVNYGYTF. The V call is TRBV28, the J call TRBJ1-2, with a tentative D call TRBD1 (6 bases). Trimming shortened V by 7 bases and J by 1 base, and 13 bases separated the two germline ends. CDR1 and CDR2 from the germline V gene are MDHEN and SYDVKM. The CDR3 length is 14 residues.

This chain links TRBV5-5 with TRBJ2-7; TRBD2 aligns across 7 bases. Germline CDR1 is SGHKS and CDR2 is YYEKEE (reference sequence). This CDR3 has 14 amino acids. After removal of 2 bases from V and 5 bases from J, the junction contained 7 bases not matched to a gene. The CDR3 is CASSFKLGGNEQYF. CDR3 sequence (DNA): TGTGCCAGCAGCTTTAAACTGGGGGGGAACGAGCAGTACTTC.

This clone was detected once. The chain employs TRBV2 and TRBJ1-5, with a possible D match to TRBD1 (5 bases). The CDR3 totals 15 residues. In germline, CDR1 is SNHLY, CDR2 FYNNEI. Trimming left V 4 bases short and J 1 base short, with 11 bases between. The CDR3 DNA reads TGTGCCAGCAGTGGAGCGGACAAGAGCAATCAGCCCCAGCATTTT. It codes for CASSGADKSNQPQHF.

This clone was counted a single time. The chain uses TRBV28 and TRBJ2-7; 9 nucleotides match TRBD1. Germline V gene lookup returns CDR1 MDHEN and CDR2 SYDVKM. The length of the CDR3 is 12 residues. Losses at the gene ends were 8 bases for V and 6 bases for J; bases not matched to a gene: 5. In nucleotides, the CDR3 is TGTGCCAGCCGGACAGGGGTGAGCGAGCAGTACTTC. This encodes CASRTGVSEQYF.

This clone was detected once. The J gene is TRBJ2-1, the V gene TRBV28; tentatively, D is TRBD1 (5 bases). With 9 bases removed from V and 6 bases from J, the gap between germline ends came to 9 bases. Germline V gene lookup returns CDR1 MDHEN and CDR2 SYDVKM. CDR3 length: 11 amino acids. Here the CDR3 reads CASDRLNEQFF. CDR3 bases: TGTGCCAGTGACAGACTCAATGAGCAGTTCTTC.

This chain connects TRBV2 to TRBJ2-7; a weak D match, TRBD1 (5 bases). Germline assignment: CDR1 SNHLY and CDR2 FYNNEI. V was pared by 4 bases and J by 1 base, with 17 bases between. The CDR3 spans 16 residues. This CDR3 is CASSGVLGTGSYEQYF. The CDR3, as DNA: TGTGCCAGCAGTGGGGTCCTTGGAACAGGTTCCTACGAGCAGTACTTC. Supplemented by reference TRBV2 and TRBJ2-7, the full variable domain reads EPEVTQTPSHQVTQMGQEVILRCVPISNHLYFYWYRQILGQKVEFLVSFYNNEISEKSEIFDDQFSVERPDGSNFTLKIRSTKLEDSAMYFCASSGVLGTGSYEQYFGPGTRLTVT.

The chain employs TRBV4-2 and TRBJ2-7; the D is unclear. The germline V and J ends were trimmed by 1 base and 0 bases, with 7 bases remaining between them. CDR3 length: 14 amino acids. Germline CDR1 and CDR2: LGHNA and YNFKEQ. The CDR3 sequence is CASSQGGSSYEQYF. CDR3 nucleotide sequence: TGTGCCAGCAGCCAAGGTGGCAGCTCCTACGAGCAGTACTTC.

The V gene is TRBV5-1, the J gene TRBJ2-7; 7 nucleotides line up with TRBD1. Germline values: CDR1 SGHRS, CDR2 YFSETQ. V lost 5 bases to trimming and J lost 6 bases; unmatched junction nucleotides: 8. This CDR3 is 13 amino acids long. CDR3 DNA: TGCGCCAGCAGTCCGGGACAGCAATTCGAGCAGTACTTC. This translates into CASSPGQQFEQYF. Full variable domain (missing parts from reference TRBV5-1 and TRBJ2-7): KAGVTQTPRYLIKTRGQQVTLSCSPISGHRSVSWYQQTPGQGLQFLFEYFSETQRNKGNFPGRFSGRQFSNSRSEMNVSTLELGDSALYLCASSPGQQFEQYFGPGTRLTVT.

This chain joins TRBV27 and TRBJ2-1; 7 bases map to TRBD2. J was trimmed by 0 bases and V by 5 bases; bases with no gene match: 7. Germline CDR1 MNHEY, CDR2 SMNVEV (reference sequence). The length of the CDR3 is 16 residues. The CDR3, as DNA: TGTGCCAGCAGTCCCCGTAGCGGGTTCTCCTACAATGAGCAGTTCTTC. Translation gives CASSPRSGFSYNEQFF.

This chain links TRBV2 with TRBJ2-1; 8 bases agree with TRBD1. There are 16 residues in the CDR3. The J segment lost 5 bases and the V segment lost 1 base, leaving 7 bases of the junction unmatched. CDR1 and CDR2 from the germline V gene are SNHLY and FYNNEI. The CDR3, as DNA: TGTGCCAGCAGTGAAGAGGGCACAGGGGGAAACAATGAGCAGTTCTTC. Translating gives CASSEEGTGGNNEQFF.

J is TRBJ1-1 and V is TRBV4-3; 7 bases fit TRBD1. J gave up 4 bases and V 3 bases, and 11 bases lay outside the gene matches. The CDR3 extends over 16 amino acids. Germline V CDR1 and CDR2: LGHNA, YSLEER. This CDR3 is CASSQAGGLVGTEAFF. The DNA of the CDR3 is TGCGCCAGCAGCCAGGCAGGGGGTTTGGTAGGCACTGAAGCTTTCTTT.

The chain recombines TRBV6-1 with TRBJ2-7; no reliable D call. Trimming pared 4 bases from V and 4 bases from J, leaving 14 bases between. This CDR3 region has 14 residues. Germline CDR1 and CDR2: MNHNS and SASEGT. The DNA of the CDR3 is TGTGCCAGCAGTGCCCAATACGCGAAGTACGAGCAGTACTTC. This encodes CASSAQYAKYEQYF.

The CDR3 reads CASSRGQGGDYGYTF. CDR3 nucleotide sequence: TGTGCCAGCAGCAGGGGACAGGGGGGAGACTATGGCTACACCTTC. The V gene is TRBV7-9, the J gene TRBJ1-2; 11 bases fit TRBD1. Germline trimming cut 5 bases from V and 3 bases from J; bases unmatched to any gene: 5. The length of the CDR3 is 15 residues. In germline, CDR1 is SEHNR, CDR2 FQNEAQ (reference sequence).

The genes are TRBV19 and TRBJ2-1; 10 bases map to TRBD2. CDR3 length: 16 residues. Germline loops: CDR1 LNHDA, CDR2 SQIVND (reference sequence). The V segment lost 2 bases and the J segment 7 bases; nucleotides outside the gene matches: 8. CDR3 bases: TGTGCCAGTAGTATACCGGGACTAGCGAGAGGGAATGAGCAGTTCTTC. As protein: CASSIPGLARGNEQFF.

In this sample, this clone turned up once. This CDR3 is CASSLVVGTEAFF. In nucleotides, the CDR3 is TGCGCCAGCAGCCTAGTTGTGGGCACTGAAGCTTTCTTT. The rearrangement uses TRBV5-1 and TRBJ1-1, with no clear D. CDR3 length: 13 amino acids. Trimming pared 4 bases from V and 4 bases from J, leaving 11 bases between. Per the germline V gene, CDR1 is SGHRS and CDR2 is YFSETQ.

V and J are TRBV9 and TRBJ2-7; D perhaps matches TRBD1 (6 bases). Trimming stripped 0 bases from V and 12 bases from J, with 19 bases between. The CDR3 is made up of 14 amino acids. Germline V CDR1 and CDR2: SGDLS, YYNGEE. DNA of the CDR3: TGTGCCAGCAGCGTAGGATACAGGGAAGTCGGGGTGTACTTC. Translating gives CASSVGYREVGVYF.

The table lists this clone with a count of one. This sequence joins TRBV4-2 and TRBJ2-5; the D gene is possibly TRBD1 (5 bases). Between the trimmed V and J ends, which lost 0 bases and 3 bases, there was a span of 11 bases. Germline lookup yields CDR1 LGHNA and CDR2 YNFKEQ. This CDR3 is 15 amino acids long. The CDR3 DNA is TGTGCCAGCAGCCAAGAATGGGGCAGTAAAGAGACCCAGTACTTC. It codes for CASSQEWGSKETQYF.